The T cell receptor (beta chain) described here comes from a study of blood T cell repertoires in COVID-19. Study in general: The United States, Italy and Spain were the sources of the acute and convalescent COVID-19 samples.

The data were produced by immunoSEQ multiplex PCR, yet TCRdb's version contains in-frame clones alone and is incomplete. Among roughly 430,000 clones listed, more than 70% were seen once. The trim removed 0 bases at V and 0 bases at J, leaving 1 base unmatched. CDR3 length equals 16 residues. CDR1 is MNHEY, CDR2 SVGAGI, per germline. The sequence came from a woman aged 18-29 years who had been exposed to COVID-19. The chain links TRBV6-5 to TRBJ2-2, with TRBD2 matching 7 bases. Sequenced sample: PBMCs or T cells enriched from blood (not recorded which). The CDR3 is CASSYSGLTNTGELFF. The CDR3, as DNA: TGTGCCAGCAGTTACTCGGGACTAACGAACACCGGGGAGCTGTTTTTT.